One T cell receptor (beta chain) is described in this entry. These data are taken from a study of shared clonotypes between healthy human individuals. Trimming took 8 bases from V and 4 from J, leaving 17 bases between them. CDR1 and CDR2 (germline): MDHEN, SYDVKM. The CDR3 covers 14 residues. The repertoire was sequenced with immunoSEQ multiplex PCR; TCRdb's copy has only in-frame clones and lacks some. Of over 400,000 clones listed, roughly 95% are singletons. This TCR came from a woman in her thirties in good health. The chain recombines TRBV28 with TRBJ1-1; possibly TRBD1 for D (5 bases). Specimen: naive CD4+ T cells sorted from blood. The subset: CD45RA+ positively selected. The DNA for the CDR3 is TGTGCCAGCTCCCCAAGGGGAAGGGGCACTGAAGCTTTCTTT. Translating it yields CASSPRGRGTEAFF. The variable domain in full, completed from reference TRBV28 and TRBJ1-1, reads DVKVTQSSRYLVKRTGEKVFLECVQDMDHENMFWYRQDPGLGLRLIYFSYDVKMKEKGDIPEGYSVSREKKERFSLILESASTNQTSMYLCASSPRGRGTEAFFGQGTRLTVV.